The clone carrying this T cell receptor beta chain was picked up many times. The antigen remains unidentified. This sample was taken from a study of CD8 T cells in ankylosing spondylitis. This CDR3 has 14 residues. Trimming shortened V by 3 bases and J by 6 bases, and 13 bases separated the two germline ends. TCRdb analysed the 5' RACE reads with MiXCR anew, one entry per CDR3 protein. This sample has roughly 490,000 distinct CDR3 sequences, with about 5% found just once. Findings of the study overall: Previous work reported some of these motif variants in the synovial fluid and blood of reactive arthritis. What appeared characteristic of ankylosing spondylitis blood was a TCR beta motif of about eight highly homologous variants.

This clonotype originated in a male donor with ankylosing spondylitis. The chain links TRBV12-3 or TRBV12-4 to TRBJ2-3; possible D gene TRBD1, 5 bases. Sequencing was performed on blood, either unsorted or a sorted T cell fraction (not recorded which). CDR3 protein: CASSFQGSADTQYF. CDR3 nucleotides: TGTGCCAGCAGTTTCCAGGGTTCAGCGGATACGCAGTATTTT.